This T cell receptor (beta chain) was identified during a study of blood T cell repertoires in COVID-19. Across the study: From the United States, Italy and Spain came samples of acute and convalescent COVID-19.

CDR1 and CDR2 from the germline V gene are LGHNA and YSLEER. The CDR3 length is 18 residues. V gave up 0 bases and J gave up 0 bases; unmatched junction bases: 9. Only in-frame clones appear in the TCRdb table, and some are missing; sequencing was by immunoSEQ multiplex PCR. The sample shows 150,000 to 200,000 clones, about 86% of them seen only once. The specimen was peripheral blood. V gene TRBV4-3 combines with J gene TRBJ1-1; 8 positions agree with TRBD1. The sequence was obtained from a man aged 30 to 39 with active or convalescent COVID-19. CDR3 in DNA: TGCGCCAGCAGCCAAGATCCCCAGGGGGCTGGGGTGAACACTGAAGCTTTCTTT. It encodes CASSQDPQGAGVNTEAFF.